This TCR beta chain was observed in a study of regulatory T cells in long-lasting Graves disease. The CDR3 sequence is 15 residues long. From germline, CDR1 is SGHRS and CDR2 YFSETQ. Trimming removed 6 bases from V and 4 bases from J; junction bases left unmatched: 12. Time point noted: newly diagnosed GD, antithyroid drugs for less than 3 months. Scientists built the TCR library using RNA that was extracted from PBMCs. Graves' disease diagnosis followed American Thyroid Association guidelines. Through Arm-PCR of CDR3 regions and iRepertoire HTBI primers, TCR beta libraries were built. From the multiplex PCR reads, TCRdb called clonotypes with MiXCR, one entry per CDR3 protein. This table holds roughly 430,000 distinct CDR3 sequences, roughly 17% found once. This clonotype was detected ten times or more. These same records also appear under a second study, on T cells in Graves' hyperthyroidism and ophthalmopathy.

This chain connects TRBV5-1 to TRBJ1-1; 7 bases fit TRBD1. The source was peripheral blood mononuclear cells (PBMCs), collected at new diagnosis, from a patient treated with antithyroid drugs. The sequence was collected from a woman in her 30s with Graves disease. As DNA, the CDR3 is TGCGCCAGCAACGAACTCACAGGGGTTTCCACTGAAGCTTTCTTT. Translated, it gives CASNELTGVSTEAFF.